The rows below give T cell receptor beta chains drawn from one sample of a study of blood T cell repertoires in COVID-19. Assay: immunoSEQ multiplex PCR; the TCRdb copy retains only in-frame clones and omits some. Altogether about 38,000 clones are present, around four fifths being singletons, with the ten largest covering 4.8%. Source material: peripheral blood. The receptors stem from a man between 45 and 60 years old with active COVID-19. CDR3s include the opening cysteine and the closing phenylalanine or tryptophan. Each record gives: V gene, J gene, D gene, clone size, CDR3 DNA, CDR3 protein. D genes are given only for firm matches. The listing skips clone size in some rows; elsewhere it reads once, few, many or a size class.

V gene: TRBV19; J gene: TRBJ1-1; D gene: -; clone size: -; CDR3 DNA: TGTGCCAGTAGTATAGCCCACCTGAGGGACACTGAAGCTTTCTTT; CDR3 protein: CASSIAHLRDTEAFF
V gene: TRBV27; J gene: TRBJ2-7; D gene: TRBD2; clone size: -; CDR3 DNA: TGTGCCAGCAGTTTGTTAGCGGGGGGGCGCGAGCAGTACTTC; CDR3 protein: CASSLLAGGREQYF
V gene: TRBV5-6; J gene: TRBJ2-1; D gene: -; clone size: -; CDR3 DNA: TGTGCCAGCAGCTTGGGTCGGCGGCTATACTACAATGAGCAGTTCTTC; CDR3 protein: CASSLGRRLYYNEQFF
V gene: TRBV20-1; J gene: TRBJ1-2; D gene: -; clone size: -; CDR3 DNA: TGCAGTGCTAGTTCCCCCGATGGCTACACCTTC; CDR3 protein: CSASSPDGYTF
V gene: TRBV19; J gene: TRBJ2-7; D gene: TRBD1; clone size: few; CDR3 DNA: TGTGCCAGTACCCCCGGGACAGGGCTCTACGAGCAGTACTTC; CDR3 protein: CASTPGTGLYEQYF
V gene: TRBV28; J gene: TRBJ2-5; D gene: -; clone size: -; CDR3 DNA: TGTGCCAGCAGGGCGCCGGGACATCCATTCCAAGAGACCCAGTACTTC; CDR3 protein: CASRAPGHPFQETQYF
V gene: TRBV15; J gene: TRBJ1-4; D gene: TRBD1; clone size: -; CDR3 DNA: TGTGCCACCAGCAGAGGGACGGCAGGGGGCACTGAAAAACTGTTTTTT; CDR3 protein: CATSRGTAGGTEKLFF
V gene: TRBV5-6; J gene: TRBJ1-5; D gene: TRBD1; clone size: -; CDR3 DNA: TGTGCCAGCAGCTCCCGAGGCAGGGGGCCTCAGCCCCAGCATTTT; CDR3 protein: CASSSRGRGPQPQHF
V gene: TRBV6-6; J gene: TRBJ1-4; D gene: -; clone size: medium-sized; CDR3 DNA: TGTGCCAGCTGGGTAGGAGCTGATAATGAAAAACTGTTTTTT; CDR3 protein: CASWVGADNEKLFF
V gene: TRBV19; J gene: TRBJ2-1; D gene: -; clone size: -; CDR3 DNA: TGTGCCAGTAGTAATCGGAGGAATGAGCAGTTCTTC; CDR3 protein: CASSNRRNEQFF
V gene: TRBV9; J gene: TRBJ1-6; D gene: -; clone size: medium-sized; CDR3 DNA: TGTGCCAGCAGCGTAGCAGAGGGCGGTTCACCCCTCCACTTT; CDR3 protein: CASSVAEGGSPLHF
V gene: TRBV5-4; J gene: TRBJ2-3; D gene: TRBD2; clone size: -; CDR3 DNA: TGTGCCAGCAGCTTTACCGGGACTAGCGGGGGAGATACGCAGTATTTT; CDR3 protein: CASSFTGTSGGDTQYF
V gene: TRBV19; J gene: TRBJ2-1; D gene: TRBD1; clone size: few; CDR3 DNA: TGTGCCAGTAGTATAGATAGGGACAGGGCGGTTTCCTACAATGAGCAGTTCTTC; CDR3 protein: CASSIDRDRAVSYNEQFF
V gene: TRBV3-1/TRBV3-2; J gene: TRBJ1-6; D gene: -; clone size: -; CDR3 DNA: TGTGCCAGCAGCCTCAGGGTTTCACCCCTCCACTTT; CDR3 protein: CASSLRVSPLHF
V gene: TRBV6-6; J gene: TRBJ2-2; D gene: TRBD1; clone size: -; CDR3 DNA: TGTGCCAGCGACAGGGGGAGAAACACCGGGGAGCTGTTTTTT; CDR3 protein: CASDRGRNTGELFF
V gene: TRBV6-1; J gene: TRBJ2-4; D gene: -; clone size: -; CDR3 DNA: TGTGCCAGCAGTGAACAGGGTACGTCCAAAAACATTCAGTACTTC; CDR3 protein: CASSEQGTSKNIQYF